The next 6 T cell receptor beta chains were all read from a single sample in a study of memory CD4+ T cells and cytomegalovirus serostatus. Single viable CD3+CD4+CD8-CD45RO+ cells were sorted as the memory CD4+ T cells. The method was immunoSEQ multiplex PCR; TCRdb's version includes in-frame clones alone and lacks a portion of them. The sample shows 84,000 or so clones, 75% to 90% of them seen only once. Sequencing input: memory CD4+ T cells from blood. These receptors originate from an adult in good health and CMV-seronegative.

The V gene is TRBV5-1, the J gene TRBJ2-6, with D possibly TRBD1 on 5 matching bases. V was pared by 4 bases and J by 4 bases, with 15 bases between. Germline V gene sequence: CDR1 SGHRS, CDR2 YFSETQ. CDR3 size: 16 residues. CDR3 sequence reads: CASSAPTGPGANVLTF. In DNA form, the CDR3 reads TGCGCCAGCAGCGCGCCCACAGGTCCAGGGGCCAACGTCCTGACTTTC.

The CDR3 sequence: CASSQGAGTRSRSLHF. The CDR3 DNA follows: TGTGCCAGCAGCCAAGGGGCCGGGACCCGCTCTAGATCCCTCCACTTT. The chain carries TRBV11-1 and TRBJ1-6, with D possibly matching TRBD1 (5 bases). V lost 5 bases and J 14 bases, leaving 25 bases between the germline ends. Germline V CDR1 and CDR2: SGHAT, FQDESV (reference sequence). This CDR3 has 16 residues.

The chain couples TRBV5-1 to TRBJ2-1; 11 positions agree with TRBD2. The trim removed 4 bases at V and 5 bases at J, leaving 5 bases unmatched. This CDR3 spans 15 amino acids. Germline CDR1 reads SGHRS; CDR2 reads YFSETQ. The CDR3 coding sequence is TGCGCCAGCAGCCTAGCGGGGGGCCAAGACAATGAGCAGTTCTTC. Its protein is CASSLAGGQDNEQFF. Full variable domain (rest looked up from reference TRBV5-1 and TRBJ2-1): KAGVTQTPRYLIKTRGQQVTLSCSPISGHRSVSWYQQTPGQGLQFLFEYFSETQRNKGNFPGRFSGRQFSNSRSEMNVSTLELGDSALYLCASSLAGGQDNEQFFGPGTRLTVL.

The CDR3 sequence: CASSLIAESTDTQYF. The CDR3 coding sequence is TGTGCCAGCAGCTTAATAGCGGAGAGCACAGATACGCAGTATTTT. The chain carries TRBV11-2 and TRBJ2-3, with D tentatively TRBD2 (6 bases). V lost 2 bases to trimming and J lost 0 bases, with 9 bases between them. The CDR3 covers 15 residues. Per germline, CDR1 SGHAT and CDR2 FQNNGV.

With respect to this clone: Other DNA variants within this sample encode the same CDR3. This chain uses TRBV19 with TRBJ1-2, with 7 bases lining up with TRBD1. The V gene's germline CDR1 is LNHDA and CDR2 SQIVND (reference sequence). CDR3 length: 14 amino acids. The V segment lost 1 base and the J segment 4 bases; nucleotides outside the gene matches: 3. CDR3 sequence: CASSIGQGGYGYTF. The CDR3, as DNA: TGTGCCAGTAGTATAGGACAGGGCGGCTATGGCTACACCTTC.

The chain couples TRBV4-1 to TRBJ2-3, with D uncertain. V lost 4 bases to trimming and J lost 2 bases, with 10 bases between them. The V gene's germline CDR1 is MGHRA and CDR2 YSYEKL. CDR3 length: 14 amino acids. DNA for the CDR3: TGCGCCAGCAGCCCACCCGTGGACACAGATACGCAGTATTTT. Translation gives CASSPPVDTDTQYF.